This record covers a single T cell receptor (beta chain). Authors' processing steps: Quantification of nucleated cells was approximated via reference gene primer amplification. Clones were read by immunoSEQ multiplex PCR, and TCRdb kept only the in-frame ones, dropping some. Clonal size and the V and J genes are those of that table, whereas D and trimming came from the DNA. The top ten clones hold more than 10% of a sample with 130,000 or so clones, around 78% of them seen once. This sample is drawn from a study of blood T cell repertoires in COVID-19. Study-level information: Sites in the United States, Italy and Spain provided acute and convalescent COVID-19 samples. The cDNA or gDNA used as material had been derived from T cells, B-cell-depleted T cells, or PBMCs.

The CDR3 spans 15 residues. Per germline, CDR1 SGHVS and CDR2 FNYEAQ. Unmatched junction bases numbered 4, after V lost 0 bases and J lost 2 bases. The receptor was isolated from a human donor in a cohort sampled during active COVID-19. The V and J genes are TRBV7-6 and TRBJ2-7; 7 bases line up with TRBD1. The sequenced sample consisted of peripheral blood. CDR3: CASSLAYRGTYEQYF. CDR3 coding DNA: TGTGCCAGCAGCTTAGCTTACAGGGGAACCTACGAGCAGTACTTC.